Below are 14 T cell receptor beta chains sequenced from a single sample in a study of T-cell memory formation after mild COVID-19. Via MiXCR, TCRdb re-called the 5' RACE reads, giving one row per CDR3 protein. The sample yields fewer than 650,000 distinct CDR3 sequences, 15% to 20% seen once. What was sequenced was PBMCs or a T cell subset sorted from them (not recorded which). All receptors derive from an adult woman who had mild COVID-19 (a few samples of this study predate the infection). Cell type and time point are not known.

This clonotype was counted only a few times. The chain joins TRBV12-3 or TRBV12-4 to TRBJ2-2; maybe TRBD1 (5 bases). V lost 7 bases to trimming and J lost 1 base, with 10 bases between them. This CDR3 is built from 14 residues. Written as DNA, the CDR3 is TGTGCCAGCACCGAGACAGTGAACACCGGGGAGCTGTTTTTT. As protein: CASTETVNTGELFF.

There are a few counts of this clonotype. The chain uses TRBV5-1 and TRBJ2-3; TRBD1 aligns across 7 bases. CDR3 length: 14 amino acids. CDR1 and CDR2 (germline): SGHRS, YFSETQ. Unmatched junction bases numbered 6, after V lost 3 bases and J lost 5 bases. In DNA form, the CDR3 reads TGCGCCAGCAGCTCGGGGACAGTTGGAGATACGCAGTATTTT. Translated: CASSSGTVGDTQYF.

The V call is TRBV7-8, the J call TRBJ2-7; 10 positions match TRBD2. CDR3 length equals 19 residues. CDR1 and CDR2 from the germline V gene are SGHVS and FQNEAQ. Losses at the gene ends were 5 bases for V and 3 bases for J; bases not matched to a gene: 19. CDR3 DNA sequence: TGTGCCAGCAGCGGATCCGAAGGACTAGCGGCCGATTTTTACTACGAGCAGTACTTC. It encodes CASSGSEGLAADFYYEQYF.

The rearrangement links TRBV7-6 to TRBJ2-2; D remains ambiguous. The CDR3 consists of 13 residues. With 5 bases removed from V and 3 bases from J, the gap between germline ends came to 7 bases. Germline CDR1 is SGHVS and CDR2 is FNYEAQ. CDR3 sequence (DNA): TGTGCCAGCAGCGTGTTTCACACCGGGGAGCTGTTTTTT. Residues: CASSVFHTGELFF. The entire variable domain, with the rest obtained from reference TRBV7-6 and TRBJ2-2, is as follows: GAGVSQSPRYKVTKRGQDVALRCDPISGHVSLYWYRQALGQGPEFLTYFNYEAQQDKSGLPNDRFSAERPEGSISTLTIQRTEQRDSAMYRCASSVFHTGELFFGEGSRLTVL.

The V and J genes are TRBV4-1 and TRBJ2-2; 8 nucleotides align to TRBD2. The CDR3 length is 16 residues. The junction had 7 bases not matched to a gene; V was cut back by 1 base and J by 6 bases. Germline loops: CDR1 MGHRA, CDR2 YSYEKL. DNA for the CDR3: TGCGCCAGCAGCCAAGTATCTAGCGGGCGATCCGGGGAGCTGTTTTTT. This sequence encodes CASSQVSSGRSGELFF.

The chain employs TRBV5-6 and TRBJ1-5, with TRBD1 matching over 8 bases. The ends lost 4 bases at V and 1 base at J; junction bases unmatched: 7. CDR1 and CDR2 from the germline V gene are SGHDT and YYEEEE. The CDR3 contains 16 residues. CDR3 amino acids: CASSADRGRSNQPQHF. The CDR3 nucleotides are TGTGCCAGCAGCGCCGACAGGGGAAGAAGCAATCAGCCCCAGCATTTT.

The chain combines TRBV29-1 with TRBJ1-2, with 10 bases aligning to TRBD1. CDR3 length equals 14 residues. The junction had 5 bases not matched to a gene; V was cut back by 5 bases and J by 2 bases. The germline gives CDR1 SQVTM, CDR2 ANQGSEA. CDR3 nucleotides: TGCAGCGTTCCTCGGACAGGGGGGAACTATGGCTACACCTTC. The encoded protein is CSVPRTGGNYGYTF.

This clonotype was seen a handful of times. The chain joins TRBV7-2 to TRBJ2-2; D is possibly TRBD2 (5 bases). In germline, CDR1 is SGHTA, CDR2 FQGNSA. Trimming pared 10 bases from V and 6 bases from J, leaving 18 bases between. This CDR3 region has 14 residues. In nucleotides, the CDR3 is TGTGCCACCAAAAGGAGCGGTCCTCCCGGGGAGCTGTTTTTT. Its protein product is CATKRSGPPGELFF.

The chain is built from TRBV4-2 and TRBJ2-1; no clear D gene. The CDR3 consists of 14 residues. Per germline, CDR1 LGHNA and CDR2 YNFKEQ. Trimming took off 0 bases at V and 5 bases at J, with 8 bases between the two ends. CDR3 sequence reads: CASSQEPSDNEQFF. In DNA form, the CDR3 reads TGTGCCAGCAGCCAAGAACCCAGCGACAATGAGCAGTTCTTC.

This clonotype was counted only a few times. The genes are TRBV5-1 and TRBJ1-4; D gene unclear. V gave up 0 bases and J gave up 5 bases, with 8 bases separating them. Germline CDR1 is SGHRS and CDR2 is YFSETQ. CDR3 length equals 14 residues. The CDR3 protein is CASSLGAQNEKLFF. CDR3 in DNA: TGCGCCAGCAGCTTGGGTGCGCAGAATGAAAAACTGTTTTTT. The whole variable domain, remainder taken from reference TRBV5-1 and TRBJ1-4, is KAGVTQTPRYLIKTRGQQVTLSCSPISGHRSVSWYQQTPGQGLQFLFEYFSETQRNKGNFPGRFSGRQFSNSRSEMNVSTLELGDSALYLCASSLGAQNEKLFFGSGTQLSVL.

The rearrangement joins TRBV5-1 to TRBJ1-5; D is ambiguous. Trimming stripped 0 bases from V and 1 base from J, with 11 bases between. The CDR3 is 16 residues long. Germline CDR1 and CDR2: SGHRS and YFSETQ. The CDR3, as DNA: TGCGCCAGCAGCTTGGGAGCAGGCGGCAGCAATCAGCCCCAGCATTTT. Amino acids: CASSLGAGGSNQPQHF.

This clonotype turned up a few times. The rearrangement links TRBV2 to TRBJ1-5; 12 positions match TRBD1. V shed 7 bases and J 4 bases; nucleotides not matched to a gene: 11. The CDR3 totals 17 residues. Germline V gene data show CDR1 as SNHLY and CDR2 as FYNNEI. The CDR3 loop reads CASNSGQGASWNQPQHF. In DNA form, the CDR3 reads TGTGCCAGCAACTCGGGACAGGGGGCCTCTTGGAATCAGCCCCAGCATTTT.

A few counts support this clonotype. The V call is TRBV2, the J call TRBJ2-3, with unresolved D. The germline gives CDR1 SNHLY, CDR2 FYNNEI. The CDR3 runs 13 residues. Trimming pared 9 bases from V and 6 bases from J, leaving 16 bases between. CDR3 DNA sequence: TGTGCCAGTTACGAAGGGTCTTATGATACGCAGTATTTT. Protein product: CASYEGSYDTQYF.

This clonotype has at least ten counts. V and J are TRBV7-2 and TRBJ2-5; 8 nucleotides align to TRBD1. Germline V lookup: CDR1 SGHTA, CDR2 FQGNSA. V was clipped by 5 bases and J by 2 bases; unmatched bases: 10. The CDR3 length is 16 residues. In nucleotides, the CDR3 is TGTGCCAGCAGCCCCCAATACGACAGGGGACAAGAGACCCAGTACTTC. The encoded protein is CASSPQYDRGQETQYF.